The clone carrying this T cell receptor (beta chain) was detected a few times. Some clones are missing from TCRdb's copy, which holds only in-frame ones; the method was immunoSEQ multiplex PCR. The top ten clones hold roughly 5% of a sample with 230,000 or so clones, around 85% of them seen once. Germline V gene sequence: CDR1 SEHNR, CDR2 FQNEAQ (reference sequence). This CDR3 is 13 amino acids long. The germline V and J ends were trimmed by 5 bases and 11 bases, with 13 bases remaining between them. The data were taken from a study of blood T cell repertoires in COVID-19. Source material: peripheral blood. The rearrangement uses TRBV7-9 and TRBJ1-6; D not certain. This TCR derives from a human donor in a cohort sampled during active COVID-19. The CDR3 spells CASSHSLGAPLHF. The CDR3 DNA reads as TGTGCCAGCAGCCACTCCTTGGGCGCACCCCTCCACTTT.